These 20 T cell receptor beta chains were sequenced from one sample in a study of cytomegalovirus exposure and HLA in healthy donors. PCR amplification relied on 60 Vbeta primers (plus 13 Jbeta primers). TCRdb's copy holds only in-frame clones and misses some; the assay was immunoSEQ multiplex PCR. The table shows 100,000 to 150,000 clones, with 80% occurring only once. Sample: PBMCs. The receptors originated from a female donor in good health and CMV-seronegative.

J is TRBJ1-2 and V is TRBV6-5; D is perhaps TRBD1 (5 bases). The germline V and J ends were trimmed by 5 bases and 0 bases, with 10 bases remaining between them. This CDR3 contains 14 residues. Germline loops: CDR1 MNHEY, CDR2 SVGAGI. In nucleotides, the CDR3 is TGTGCCAGCAGTCTGACAGCCACTAACTATGGCTACACCTTC. Its translation is CASSLTATNYGYTF.

The rearrangement joins TRBV6-1 to TRBJ2-2, with 11 positions matching TRBD2. From germline, CDR1 is MNHNS and CDR2 SASEGT. With V trimmed by 4 bases and J by 4 bases, 5 bases remained unmatched. The CDR3 extends over 16 amino acids. CDR3 loop: CASSVGLAGGTGELFF. Written as DNA, the CDR3 is TGTGCCAGCAGTGTAGGCCTAGCGGGGGGCACCGGGGAGCTGTTTTTT.

To note about this clone: Mismatch with germline at one junction end may stem from a read error. J is TRBJ2-1 and V is TRBV7-9; 7 bases line up with TRBD2. This CDR3 spans 15 amino acids. Germline V CDR1 and CDR2: SEHNR, FQNEAQ (reference sequence). The CDR3 sequence is CSSSLGRERLDEQFF. DNA of the CDR3: TGTTCCAGCAGCTTAGGGCGGGAGCGGTTGGATGAGCAGTTCTTC.

V gene TRBV6-5 combines with J gene TRBJ2-7, with TRBD2 identical over 8 bases. J was trimmed by 0 bases and V by 6 bases; bases with no gene match: 7. The CDR3 has 15 residues. Germline V CDR1 and CDR2: MNHEY, SVGAGI. For the CDR3, the DNA is TGTGCCAGCAGGTCCGGGGGGGCCAGCTCCTACGAGCAGTACTTC. This translates into CASRSGGASSYEQYF.

The CDR3: CASSAPQGRETQYF. The CDR3 DNA sequence: TGTGCCAGCAGCGCACCTCAGGGCAGGGAGACCCAGTACTTC. The genes are TRBV5-4 and TRBJ2-5, with D maybe TRBD1 (5 bases). V was trimmed by 4 bases and J by 5 bases, leaving 15 bases between them. The CDR3 has 14 residues. Germline V gene sequence: CDR1 SGHNT, CDR2 YYREEE (reference sequence).

Turning to this clone: An end of the junction does not agree with germline; a read error may underlie this. This chain joins TRBV7-9 and TRBJ2-1; 7 bases are a match to TRBD1. The CDR3 has 15 residues. Germline assignment: CDR1 SEHNR and CDR2 FQNEAQ (reference sequence). CDR3 DNA: TGTTCCAGCAGCTTAGTAGGGGGCCCGGACAATGAGCAGTTCTTC. This translates into CSSSLVGGPDNEQFF.

The chain carries TRBV11-3 and TRBJ2-4; D not certain. V gave up 5 bases and J gave up 7 bases, with 12 bases separating them. This CDR3 spans 13 amino acids. Germline-derived CDR1 and CDR2 are SGHNT and YENEEA. CDR3: CASSTRPGNIQYF. The CDR3 DNA is TGTGCCAGCAGCACCCGGCCGGGTAACATTCAGTACTTC.

V usage is TRBV28 and J usage is TRBJ1-1; 9 bases are a match to TRBD1. There are 15 residues in the CDR3. J gave up 2 bases and V 6 bases, and 7 bases lay outside the gene matches. Looked up from germline, CDR1 is MDHEN and CDR2 is SYDVKM. The CDR3 loop reads CASSRGGQGNTEAFF. Written as DNA, the CDR3 is TGTGCCAGCAGCCGCGGGGGACAGGGAAACACTGAAGCTTTCTTT.

This sequence joins TRBV27 and TRBJ1-1, with a weak D call TRBD1 (6 bases). The length of the CDR3 is 16 residues. The V gene's germline CDR1 is MNHEY and CDR2 SMNVEV (reference sequence). Trimming removed 7 bases from V and 0 bases from J, with 18 bases in between. The CDR3 nucleotides are TGTGCCAGCATTCCTTTCGTCAGGGGAGTGAACACTGAAGCTTTCTTT. Protein sequence: CASIPFVRGVNTEAFF.

The chain recombines TRBV6-5 with TRBJ2-7; D remains unclear. CDR1 and CDR2 from the germline V gene are MNHEY and SVGAGI. Deletions cut 5 bases from V and 9 bases from J, with 5 bases between. CDR3 length: 9 amino acids. CDR3 region: CASSGGQYF. CDR3 bases: TGTGCCAGCAGTGGCGGGCAGTACTTC.

The chain uses TRBV6-1 and TRBJ2-5, with 7 positions matching TRBD1. V dropped 2 bases and J dropped 6; count of bases not matched to a gene: 18. This CDR3 comprises 18 residues. Germline-derived CDR1 and CDR2 are MNHNS and SASEGT. CDR3 sequence: CASSEPGTGVVGGKTQYF. Written as DNA, the CDR3 is TGTGCCAGCAGTGAACCGGGAACAGGGGTAGTAGGTGGTAAGACCCAGTACTTC.

This clone occurred a few times. The CDR3 nucleotides are TGTGCCAGCAGCTCCAGGGGGCCCGAGACCCAGTACTTC. Its translation is CASSSRGPETQYF. The chain uses TRBV7-9 and TRBJ2-5; 8 bases are a match to TRBD1. Germline V gene data show CDR1 as SEHNR and CDR2 as FQNEAQ (reference sequence). V gave up 4 bases and J gave up 5 bases; unmatched junction bases: 3. This CDR3 has 13 amino acids.

In DNA, the CDR3 is TGTGCCAGCTCACCACGGGAGGGTGCTGAAGCTTTCTTT. Translating it yields CASSPREGAEAFF. The V and J genes are TRBV18 and TRBJ1-1, with D unresolved. V lost 1 base and J lost 6, with 9 bases in between. Germline V CDR1 and CDR2: KGHSH, LQKENI. The CDR3 is made up of 13 amino acids.

This chain uses TRBV18 with TRBJ2-2; TRBD1 matches at 7 bases. The germline V gene encodes CDR1 KGHSH and CDR2 LQKENI. The CDR3 is made up of 13 amino acids. The V segment lost 5 bases and the J segment 5 bases; nucleotides outside the gene matches: 2. As DNA, the CDR3 is TGTGCCAGCTCAGGGACAGAAACCGGGGAGCTGTTTTTT. It encodes CASSGTETGELFF.

This clone was seen only a few times. J is TRBJ2-7 and V is TRBV11-2, with TRBD2 matching over 12 bases. Germline-derived CDR1 and CDR2 are SGHAT and FQNNGV. V lost 0 bases, J lost 2 bases, and 5 bases stayed unmatched. CDR3 length: 17 residues. This chain's CDR3 is CASSLDLASGGAYEQYF. The DNA of the CDR3 is TGTGCCAGCAGCTTAGATCTGGCTAGCGGGGGGGCCTACGAGCAGTACTTC.

The chain combines TRBV7-3 with TRBJ2-7; D unclear. This CDR3 region has 13 residues. Germline V gene sequence: CDR1 SGHTA, CDR2 FQGTGA. V was shortened by 5 bases and J by 6 bases, with 14 bases between the two germline ends. The CDR3 spells CASSKRNSGEQYF. Here the CDR3 DNA reads TGTGCCAGCAGCAAAAGAAACAGTGGCGAGCAGTACTTC. Together with reference TRBV7-3 and TRBJ2-7, the CDR3 gives the full variable domain: GAGVSQTPSNKVTEKGKYVELRCDPISGHTALYWYRQSLGQGPEFLIYFQGTGAADDSGLPNDRFFAVRPEGSVSTLKIQRTERGDSAVYLCASSKRNSGEQYFGPGTRLTVT.

The chain is built from TRBV19 and TRBJ1-5; no definite D call. The CDR3 is made up of 14 amino acids. The germline CDR1 and CDR2 sequences are LNHDA and SQIVND (reference sequence). V was shortened by 7 bases and J by 2 bases, with 12 bases between the two germline ends. The CDR3 nucleotides read TGTGCCAGTACCAGTTTCGGGGGCAATCAGCCCCAGCATTTT. Protein product: CASTSFGGNQPQHF. The full variable domain, completed using reference TRBV19 and TRBJ1-5, is DGGITQSPKYLFRKEGQNVTLSCEQNLNHDAMYWYRQDPGQGLRLIYYSQIVNDFQKGDIAEGYSVSREKKESFPLTVTSAQKNPTAFYLCASTSFGGNQPQHFGDGTRLSIL.

The chain couples TRBV28 to TRBJ2-3; 11 bases map to TRBD2. The CDR3 extends over 18 amino acids. Trimming removed 8 bases from V and 2 bases from J; junction bases left unmatched: 15. Germline-derived CDR1 and CDR2 are MDHEN and SYDVKM. CDR3 loop: CASLPLVAGGRPTDTQYF. CDR3 bases: TGTGCCAGCCTTCCCCTGGTAGCGGGAGGGCGACCCACAGATACGCAGTATTTT.

The rearrangement joins TRBV4-1 to TRBJ1-2; D might be TRBD1 (5 bases). V was clipped by 2 bases and J by 3 bases, with 7 bases between them. The CDR3 length is 13 residues. Per germline, CDR1 MGHRA and CDR2 YSYEKL. The CDR3 region is CASSQTGDYGYTF. DNA for the CDR3: TGCGCCAGCAGCCAAACGGGGGACTATGGCTACACCTTC.

This chain joins TRBV2 and TRBJ2-3; 14 nucleotides align to TRBD2. This CDR3 contains 17 residues. Germline trimming cut 8 bases from V and 0 bases from J; bases unmatched to any gene: 7. CDR1 SNHLY and CDR2 FYNNEI come from the germline V gene. In DNA, the CDR3 is TGTGCCAGCTTGTCTTGGACTAGCGGGAGGAGCACAGATACGCAGTATTTT. Translated: CASLSWTSGRSTDTQYF.